A single sample gave rise to the 6 T cell receptor beta chains below, sequenced in a study of T cell repertoires in cytomegalovirus infection. Antigens of these TCRs are unknown. A single record per CDR3 protein comes from TCRdb applying MiXCR to the reads. The sample includes 110,000 to 150,000 distinct CDR3 sequences, over 25% of them seen just once. The starting material was CD8+ T cells from cultured PBMCs, obtained from culture after CMV antigen stimulation. These receptors were taken from a human donor in good health (CMV status not recorded). Some clones in this sample may be carry-over from other donors' samples.

The rearrangement joins TRBV7-9 to TRBJ1-4; the D is unclear. The germline gives CDR1 SEHNR, CDR2 FQNEAQ (reference sequence). CDR3 size: 16 residues. Deletions cut 3 bases from V and 0 bases from J, with 11 bases between. CDR3 amino acids: CASSFFGSATNEKLFF. The CDR3 region has the DNA TGTGCCAGCAGCTTTTTTGGGTCTGCAACTAATGAAAAACTGTTTTTT.

This clonotype turned up a few times. The V call is TRBV28, the J call TRBJ2-7, with unresolved D. The CDR3 contains 13 residues. CDR1 is MDHEN and CDR2 is SYDVKM in the germline V gene. Trimming removed 5 bases from V and 0 bases from J, with 8 bases in between. The CDR3 region is CASSDPSSYEQYF. DNA of the CDR3: TGTGCCAGCAGTGATCCGAGCTCCTACGAGCAGTACTTC. Variable domain in full (rest from reference TRBV28 and TRBJ2-7): DVKVTQSSRYLVKRTGEKVFLECVQDMDHENMFWYRQDPGLGLRLIYFSYDVKMKEKGDIPEGYSVSREKKERFSLILESASTNQTSMYLCASSDPSSYEQYFGPGTRLTVT.

V usage is TRBV7-4 and J usage is TRBJ1-2, with D hard to call. The length of the CDR3 is 13 residues. CDR1 and CDR2 (germline): SGHVT, SQSDAQ. V was pared by 5 bases and J by 1 base, with 8 bases between. The CDR3: CASSPQINYGYTF. Here the CDR3 DNA reads TGTGCCAGCAGCCCACAGATTAACTATGGCTACACCTTC.

V and J are TRBV12-3 or TRBV12-4 and TRBJ2-5, with 7 bases aligning to TRBD2. CDR3 length: 14 amino acids. The trim removed 5 bases at V and 1 base at J, leaving 4 bases unmatched. This CDR3 is CASSPGGVQETQYF. CDR3 bases: TGTGCCAGCAGTCCGGGGGGTGTCCAAGAGACCCAGTACTTC.

For this clonotype: An end of the junction does not agree with germline; a read error may underlie this. The chain joins TRBV7-6 to TRBJ2-7; D not certain. Germline CDR1 SGHVS, CDR2 FNYEAQ. The CDR3 has 14 amino acids. The CDR3 coding sequence is TGTGCCAGCAGCTTAGACGCAGATCGGTACGAGCAGTGCTTC. Its translation is CASSLDADRYEQCF. Drawing the rest from reference TRBV7-6 and TRBJ2-7, the complete variable domain is GAGVSQSPRYKVTKRGQDVALRCDPISGHVSLYWYRQALGQGPEFLTYFNYEAQQDKSGLPNDRFSAERPEGSISTLTIQRTEQRDSAMYRCASSLDADRYEQCFGPGTRLTVT.

In this sample, this clonotype turned up a few times. The V call is TRBV24-1, the J call TRBJ2-3; the match to TRBD2 covers 10 bases. Germline assignment: CDR1 KGHDR and CDR2 SFDVKD. CDR3 length equals 15 residues. J lost 6 bases, V lost 0 bases, and 2 bases had no gene match. The CDR3 reads CATSDLWTSGDTQYF. The CDR3 nucleotides read TGTGCCACCAGTGATTTGTGGACTAGCGGCGATACGCAGTATTTT.